The 6 T cell receptor beta chains below all came from one sample that was sequenced in a study of cytomegalovirus exposure and HLA in healthy donors. The PCR contained 60 Vbeta and 13 Jbeta primers. Generated by immunoSEQ multiplex PCR, the TCRdb table keeps only in-frame clones and is missing some. Here the sample spans about 160,000 clones, 80% being singletons. Material: PBMCs. All receptors derive from a man younger than 30 in good health and CMV-seropositive.

J is TRBJ2-3 and V is TRBV9; 7 bases fit TRBD1. The V gene end was trimmed by 3 bases and the J gene end by 2 bases; junction bases not matched to a gene: 12. The V gene's germline CDR1 is SGDLS and CDR2 YYNGEE. CDR3 length equals 17 residues. In DNA form, the CDR3 reads TGTGCCAGCAGCGCCGACCCGAACAGGGGACCCACAGATACGCAGTATTTT. Amino acid sequence: CASSADPNRGPTDTQYF.

This chain links TRBV10-3 with TRBJ2-2; D remains ambiguous. The germline gives CDR1 ENHRY, CDR2 SYGVKD. Between the trimmed V and J ends, which lost 9 bases and 4 bases, there was a span of 18 bases. The CDR3 extends over 15 amino acids. The CDR3 DNA reads as TGTGCCATTCCCTTTAAAGAGGTCAGCACCGGGGAGCTGTTTTTT. Protein product: CAIPFKEVSTGELFF.

The chain combines TRBV5-6 with TRBJ1-1; no firm D call. The CDR3 loop spans 14 amino acids. CDR1 and CDR2 from the germline V gene are SGHDT and YYEEEE. The V end was cut by 5 bases, the J end by 1 base, with 12 bases between. The CDR3 loop reads CASSLTRGNTEAFF. CDR3 in DNA: TGTGCCAGCAGTTTGACCCGAGGGAACACTGAAGCTTTCTTT.

The table lists this clone with a few counts. The V gene is TRBV13, the J gene TRBJ2-1; 7 bases match TRBD1. The CDR3 is 15 residues long. The V segment lost 2 bases and the J segment 4 bases; nucleotides outside the gene matches: 5. The germline V gene encodes CDR1 PRHDT and CDR2 FYEKMQ (reference sequence). Written as DNA, the CDR3 is TGTGCCAGCAGCTTAAGAGGGGGCCATTACAATGAGCAGTTCTTC. Translating gives CASSLRGGHYNEQFF.

As regards this clone: This same CDR3 is encoded by further DNA sequences in the sample. In DNA form, the CDR3 reads TGTGCCAGCAGCTTGGGTCGGGGGAACACTGAAGCTTTCTTT. Encoded protein: CASSLGRGNTEAFF. The V gene is TRBV5-6, the J gene TRBJ1-1; D is ambiguous. The CDR3 consists of 14 residues. Looked up from germline, CDR1 is SGHDT and CDR2 is YYEEEE. The V and J ends lost 0 bases and 1 base respectively, with 7 bases between them. The full variable domain, its missing parts supplied by reference TRBV5-6 and TRBJ1-1, is DAGVTQSPTHLIKTRGQQVTLRCSPKSGHDTVSWYQQALGQGPQFIFQYYEEEERQRGNFPDRFSGHQFPNYSSELNVNALLLGDSALYLCASSLGRGNTEAFFGQGTRLTVV.

This clone was counted a single time. This chain uses TRBV6-5 with TRBJ1-1; D not certain. V lost 5 bases, J lost 4 bases, and 17 bases lay in between. From germline, CDR1 is MNHEY and CDR2 SVGAGI. The CDR3 covers 15 residues. The CDR3 coding sequence is TGTGCCAGCAGTCCTTCGCCCGAAGGGAGCACTGAAGCTTTCTTT. Protein: CASSPSPEGSTEAFF.